This T cell receptor beta chain was captured in a study of blood T cell repertoires in COVID-19. Study summary: The United States, Italy and Spain were the sources of the acute and convalescent COVID-19 samples. Sources were T cells, B-cell-depleted T cells, or PBMCs; the material itself was cDNA or gDNA.

CDR1 and CDR2 (germline): LNHNV, YYDKDF (reference sequence). The V gene end was trimmed by 5 bases and the J gene end by 0 bases; junction bases not matched to a gene: 4. The CDR3 consists of 15 residues. Profiling relied on immunoSEQ multiplex PCR, and the TCRdb table lists in-frame clones only, not all of them. This sample yields just over 200,000 clones, of which just over 85% are seen a single time; around 5.7% belongs to the top ten. The clonotype comes from an elderly man with acute or convalescent COVID-19. Sequencing input: peripheral blood. The rearrangement uses TRBV15 and TRBJ2-7, with 10 nucleotides matching TRBD2. DNA of the CDR3: TGTGCCACCAGCTCACTAGCGGGACTCTCCTACGAGCAGTACTTC. Its protein product is CATSSLAGLSYEQYF.